A single sample is the source of the 18 T cell receptor beta chains below, sequenced in a study of T-cell reconstitution after alpha-beta-depleted transplantation in children. Using unique molecular identifiers, the investigators prepared the TCRbeta library. One entry per CDR3 protein, called by TCRdb with MiXCR from the PCR reads. The table has some 830,000 distinct CDR3 sequences, under 20% seen once. The sequences come from PBMCs, mostly from graft donor cells, collected 360 days after TCRalphabeta/CD19-depleted stem cell transplant. The receptors stem from a male patient between 5 and 17 years old who had a stem cell transplant for acute lymphoblastic leukemia, so the T cells may come from the graft donor.

CDR3 sequence: CASSFRLLEGRDTQYF. The CDR3 DNA reads as TGTGCCAGCAGCTTCAGACTACTAGAGGGCCGGGATACGCAGTATTTT. The V gene is TRBV7-8, the J gene TRBJ2-3; weak D call: TRBD2 (5 bases). The germline V gene has CDR1 SGHVS and CDR2 FQNEAQ. The CDR3 consists of 16 residues. V was clipped by 3 bases and J by 6 bases, with 19 bases between them.

This clonotype showed up many times. CDR3 sequence: CASSRQGSGHEQYF. As DNA, the CDR3 is TGTGCCAGCAGTAGACAGGGTTCAGGTCACGAGCAGTACTTC. The chain employs TRBV3-1 and TRBJ2-7, with 7 positions matching TRBD1. The ends lost 6 bases at V and 5 bases at J; junction bases unmatched: 10. Germline V gene sequence: CDR1 LGHDT, CDR2 YNNKEL (reference sequence). This CDR3 comprises 14 residues.

This clonotype was seen only a few times. The chain links TRBV13 to TRBJ2-1; possible D gene TRBD2, 6 bases. This CDR3 contains 15 residues. Germline assignment: CDR1 PRHDT and CDR2 FYEKMQ (reference sequence). V lost 5 bases to trimming and J lost 8 bases, with 19 bases between them. DNA of the CDR3: TGTGCCAGCAGCCCAAGACTAGTTTCAATAGATGAGCAGTTCTTC. Translated: CASSPRLVSIDEQFF.

The V gene is TRBV6-5, the J gene TRBJ1-3; no reliable D call. Germline CDR1 and CDR2: MNHEY and SVGAGI. The CDR3 has 16 amino acids. Trimming removed 4 bases from V and 2 bases from J, with 15 bases in between. The CDR3 DNA follows: TGTGCCAGCAGTTTAAACCCGTCGGGTACTGGAAACACCATATATTTT. Translation gives CASSLNPSGTGNTIYF.

The chain joins TRBV6-1 to TRBJ1-2; tentative D call: TRBD1 (5 bases). V gave up 4 bases and J gave up 6 bases, with 12 bases separating them. Germline CDR1 is MNHNS and CDR2 is SASEGT. There are 13 residues in the CDR3. CDR3 sequence reads: CASSAQGGNGYTF. The CDR3 nucleotides read TGTGCCAGCAGTGCGCAGGGAGGAAATGGCTACACCTTC.

The chain has TRBV4-2 and TRBJ2-1, with D possibly TRBD2 on 6 matching bases. This CDR3 comprises 18 residues. Deletions cut 3 bases from V and 1 base from J, with 19 bases between. Germline lookup yields CDR1 LGHNA and CDR2 YNFKEQ. The CDR3 nucleotides read TGTGCCAGCAGCCAGGGAGGTGGGGTCGGGGTTTCCTACAATGAGCAGTTCTTC. It is translated as CASSQGGGVGVSYNEQFF.

This rearrangement joins TRBV25-1 to TRBJ2-5, with 9 bases fitting TRBD2. CDR1 MGHDK and CDR2 SYGVNS come from the germline V gene. With 3 bases clipped from V and 4 bases from J, the junction kept 6 bases outside the gene matches. The CDR3 runs to 15 residues. The CDR3 region has the DNA TGTGCCAGCAGTGATGCAGGACTAGCGAGAGAGACCCAGTACTTC. Protein sequence: CASSDAGLARETQYF.

The J gene is TRBJ1-4, the V gene TRBV6-5; D is perhaps TRBD1 (5 bases). The CDR3 has 15 residues. The germline V gene has CDR1 MNHEY and CDR2 SVGAGI. V was pared by 2 bases and J by 1 base, with 8 bases between. CDR3 nucleotide sequence: TGTGCCAGCAGTTACAGGGGAAGAACTAATGAAAAACTGTTTTTT. This gives the protein CASSYRGRTNEKLFF.

The J gene is TRBJ2-7, the V gene TRBV25-1, with TRBD1 matching over 10 bases. The germline V gene has CDR1 MGHDK and CDR2 SYGVNS. The V gene end was trimmed by 3 bases and the J gene end by 2 bases; junction bases not matched to a gene: 4. CDR3 size: 15 residues. CDR3 coding DNA: TGTGCCAGCAGTGACCCCGGGACAGGGGCCTACGAGCAGTACTTC. The encoded protein is CASSDPGTGAYEQYF.

This clonotype was observed many times. The rearrangement links TRBV4-1 to TRBJ2-6; D ambiguous. Germline CDR1 is MGHRA and CDR2 is YSYEKL. V was cut by 1 base and J by 2 bases, with 0 bases left in between. The CDR3 consists of 13 residues. CDR3 loop: CASSQAGANVLTF. The DNA for the CDR3 is TGCGCCAGCAGCCAAGCTGGGGCCAACGTCCTGACTTTC.

This clonotype was counted only a few times. This chain links TRBV15 with TRBJ1-1, with 7 bases that match TRBD1. Germline V gene lookup returns CDR1 LNHNV and CDR2 YYDKDF (reference sequence). Trimming cost V 4 bases and J 8 bases; bases outside gene matches: 7. This CDR3 spans 13 amino acids. CDR3 sequence reads: CATSMDRNREAFF. DNA for the CDR3: TGTGCCACCAGCATGGACAGGAACAGGGAAGCTTTCTTT.

The genes are TRBV2 and TRBJ1-1; D not certain. V dropped 6 bases and J dropped 0 bases, with 8 bases sitting between them. The length of the CDR3 is 13 residues. Germline CDR1 and CDR2: SNHLY and FYNNEI. The CDR3 nucleotides read TGTGCCAGCAGGTCGGACCTGAACACTGAAGCTTTCTTT. The encoded protein is CASRSDLNTEAFF.

The J gene is TRBJ2-1, the V gene TRBV11-2; TRBD1 matches 8 bases. The CDR3 is made up of 16 amino acids. Germline-derived CDR1 and CDR2 are SGHAT and FQNNGV. J was trimmed by 7 bases and V by 6 bases; bases with no gene match: 14. The CDR3 nucleotides read TGTGCCAGCAGGCATTGGACAGGGCGAAGAGAAAATGAGCAGTTCTTC. It specifies CASRHWTGRRENEQFF.

This clonotype was found a few times. The V call is TRBV10-3, the J call TRBJ2-1, with D perhaps matching TRBD1 (6 bases). This CDR3 has 14 residues. The germline V gene has CDR1 ENHRY and CDR2 SYGVKD. V lost 2 bases, J lost 1 base, and 6 bases lay in between. CDR3 sequence: CAISEQGSYNEQFF. CDR3 DNA: TGTGCCATCAGTGAGCAGGGGTCCTACAATGAGCAGTTCTTC.

The CDR3 DNA is TGTGCCAGCAGCTTACCAGTAGCCTTGGACCAGAGACCAGATACGCAGTATTTT. The encoded protein is CASSLPVALDQRPDTQYF. The chain links TRBV11-1 to TRBJ2-3; D is unclear. This CDR3 comprises 18 residues. Per the germline V gene, CDR1 is SGHAT and CDR2 is FQDESV (reference sequence). V lost 2 bases and J lost 4, with 22 bases in between.

This clonotype was counted between two and nine times. This rearrangement joins TRBV7-9 to TRBJ2-5; 8 positions agree with TRBD2. The length of the CDR3 is 16 residues. Germline V gene data show CDR1 as SEHNR and CDR2 as FQNEAQ (reference sequence). The V segment lost 4 bases and the J segment 4 bases; nucleotides outside the gene matches: 11. The CDR3 bases are TGTGCCAGCAGCTCCCGGGAGGGAGACGGGGGAGAGACCCAGTACTTC. Its translation: CASSSREGDGGETQYF.

There are a few counts of this clonotype. The rearrangement links TRBV29-1 to TRBJ2-7, with 8 bases aligning to TRBD2. J gave up 3 bases and V 4 bases, and 32 bases lay outside the gene matches. This CDR3 spans 22 amino acids. Germline-derived CDR1 and CDR2 are SQVTM and ANQGSEA. The CDR3, as DNA: TGCAGCGTTGCTTCCCGGGAGGGCCTTAAAATACGCTATTCTATGAACCTCTACGAGCAGTACTTC. Protein sequence: CSVASREGLKIRYSMNLYEQYF.

The genes are TRBV10-2 and TRBJ2-5; TRBD1 agrees at 8 bases. The germline V gene has CDR1 WSHSY and CDR2 SAAADI. The CDR3 contains 13 residues. The V and J ends lost 10 bases and 5 bases, in that order; junction bases with no gene match: 9. CDR3 protein: CATQVRGRETQYF. The CDR3 DNA follows: TGCGCCACCCAGGTCAGGGGGCGGGAGACCCAGTACTTC.